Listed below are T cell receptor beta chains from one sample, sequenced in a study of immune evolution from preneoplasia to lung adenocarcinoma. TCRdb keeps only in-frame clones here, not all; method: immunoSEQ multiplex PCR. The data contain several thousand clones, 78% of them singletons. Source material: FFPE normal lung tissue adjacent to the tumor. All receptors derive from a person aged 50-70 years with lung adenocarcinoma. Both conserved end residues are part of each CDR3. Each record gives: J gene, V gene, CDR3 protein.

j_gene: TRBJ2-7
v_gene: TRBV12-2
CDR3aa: CASRLALAGKSYEQYF

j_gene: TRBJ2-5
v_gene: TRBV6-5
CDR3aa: CASSQVGTQETQYF

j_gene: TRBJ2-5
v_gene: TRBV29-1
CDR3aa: CSVAGHQETQYF

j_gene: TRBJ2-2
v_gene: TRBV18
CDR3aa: CASSPPNTGELFF

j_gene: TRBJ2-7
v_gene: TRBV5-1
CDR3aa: CASSLGLEQYF

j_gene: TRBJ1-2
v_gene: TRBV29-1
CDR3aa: CSVETGGYTF

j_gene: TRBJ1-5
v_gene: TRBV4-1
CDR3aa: CASSQEGPSQPQHF

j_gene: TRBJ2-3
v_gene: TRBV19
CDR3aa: CASSLPGRTSGRRQYF

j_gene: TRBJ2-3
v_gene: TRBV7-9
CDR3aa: CASSGGDTQYF

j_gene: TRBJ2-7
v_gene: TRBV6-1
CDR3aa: CASKLSGGGLREQYF

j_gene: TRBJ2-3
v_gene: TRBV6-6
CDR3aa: CASSHQGGGTDTQYF

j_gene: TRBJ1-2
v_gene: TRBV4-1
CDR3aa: CASSQEGRSNYGYTF

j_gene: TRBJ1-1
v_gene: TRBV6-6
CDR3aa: CASSYPEGRKGTEAFF

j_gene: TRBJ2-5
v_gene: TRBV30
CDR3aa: CAWSVPPKTQETQYF

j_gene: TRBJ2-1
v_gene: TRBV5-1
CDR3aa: CASSLGDPGYNEQFF

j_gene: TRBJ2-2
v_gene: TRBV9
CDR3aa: CASSGGAGRPGYTGELFF

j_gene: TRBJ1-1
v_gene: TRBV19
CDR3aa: CASSIKTPNTEAFF

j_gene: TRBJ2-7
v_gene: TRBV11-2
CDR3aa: CASSSTRDRSPYEQYF